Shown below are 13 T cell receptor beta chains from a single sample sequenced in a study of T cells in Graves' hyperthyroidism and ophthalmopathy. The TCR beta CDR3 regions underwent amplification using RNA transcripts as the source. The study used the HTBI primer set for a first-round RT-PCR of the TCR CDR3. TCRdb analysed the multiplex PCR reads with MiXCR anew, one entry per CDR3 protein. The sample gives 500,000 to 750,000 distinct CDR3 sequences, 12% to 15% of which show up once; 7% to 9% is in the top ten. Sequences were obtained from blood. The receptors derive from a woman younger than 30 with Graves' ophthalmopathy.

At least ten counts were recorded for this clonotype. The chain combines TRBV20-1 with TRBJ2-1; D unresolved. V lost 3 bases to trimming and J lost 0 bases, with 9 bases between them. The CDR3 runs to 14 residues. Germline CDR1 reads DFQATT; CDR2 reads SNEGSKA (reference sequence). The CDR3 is CSASEESSYNEQFF. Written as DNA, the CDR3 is TGCAGTGCTAGTGAGGAGAGCTCCTACAATGAGCAGTTCTTC.

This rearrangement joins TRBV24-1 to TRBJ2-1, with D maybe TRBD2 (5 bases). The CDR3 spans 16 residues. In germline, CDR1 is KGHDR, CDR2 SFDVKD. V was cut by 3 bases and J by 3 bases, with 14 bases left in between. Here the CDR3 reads CATSDPVRADYNEQFF. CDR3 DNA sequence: TGTGCCACCAGTGATCCCGTGAGGGCGGACTACAATGAGCAGTTCTTC.

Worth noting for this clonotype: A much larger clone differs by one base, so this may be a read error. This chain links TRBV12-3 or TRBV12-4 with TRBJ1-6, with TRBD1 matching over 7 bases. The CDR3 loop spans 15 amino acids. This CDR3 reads CTSSFPGGYNSPLHF. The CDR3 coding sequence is TGTACCAGCAGTTTTCCAGGGGGCTATAATTCACCCCTCCACTTT.

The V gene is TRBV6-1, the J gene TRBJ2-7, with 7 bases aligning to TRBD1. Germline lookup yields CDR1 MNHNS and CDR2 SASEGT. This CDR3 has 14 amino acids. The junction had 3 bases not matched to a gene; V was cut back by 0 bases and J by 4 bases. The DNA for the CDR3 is TGTGCCAGCAGTGAAGCAAGACAGGGATACGAGCAGTACTTC. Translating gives CASSEARQGYEQYF.

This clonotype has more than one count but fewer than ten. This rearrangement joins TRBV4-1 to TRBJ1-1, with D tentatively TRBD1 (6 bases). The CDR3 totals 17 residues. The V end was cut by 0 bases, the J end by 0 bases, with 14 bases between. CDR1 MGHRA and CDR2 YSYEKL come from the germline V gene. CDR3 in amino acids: CASSQEGWGALNTEAFF. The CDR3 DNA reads TGCGCCAGCAGCCAAGAAGGGTGGGGGGCTCTGAACACTGAAGCTTTCTTT.

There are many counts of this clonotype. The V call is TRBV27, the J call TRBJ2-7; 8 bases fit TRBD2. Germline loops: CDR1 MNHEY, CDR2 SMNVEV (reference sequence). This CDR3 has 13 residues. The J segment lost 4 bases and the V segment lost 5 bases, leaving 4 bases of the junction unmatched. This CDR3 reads CASSTGGPYEQYF. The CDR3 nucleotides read TGTGCCAGCAGTACGGGAGGGCCTTACGAGCAGTACTTC.

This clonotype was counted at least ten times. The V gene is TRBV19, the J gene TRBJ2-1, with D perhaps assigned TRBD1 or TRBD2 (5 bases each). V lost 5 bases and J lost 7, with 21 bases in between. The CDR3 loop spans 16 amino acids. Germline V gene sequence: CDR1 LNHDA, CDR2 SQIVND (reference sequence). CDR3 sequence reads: CASSPYRDGPSNEQFF. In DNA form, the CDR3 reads TGTGCCAGTAGTCCGTACCGGGACGGTCCTTCTAATGAGCAGTTCTTC.

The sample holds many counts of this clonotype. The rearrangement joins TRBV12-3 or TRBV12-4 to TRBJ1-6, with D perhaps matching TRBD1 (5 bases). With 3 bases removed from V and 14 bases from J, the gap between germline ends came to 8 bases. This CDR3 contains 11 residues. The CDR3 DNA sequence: TGTGCCAGCAGTTTCGGGACCGCCCTCCACTTT. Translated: CASSFGTALHF.

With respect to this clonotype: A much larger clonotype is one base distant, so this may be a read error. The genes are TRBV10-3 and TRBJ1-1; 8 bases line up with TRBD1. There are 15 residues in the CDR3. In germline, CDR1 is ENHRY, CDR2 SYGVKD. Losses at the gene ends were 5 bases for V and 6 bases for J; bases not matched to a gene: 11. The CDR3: CAISYSRTGFSEAFF. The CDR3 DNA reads TGTGCCATCAGTTACTCCCGGACAGGGTTCTCTGAAGCTTTCTTT.

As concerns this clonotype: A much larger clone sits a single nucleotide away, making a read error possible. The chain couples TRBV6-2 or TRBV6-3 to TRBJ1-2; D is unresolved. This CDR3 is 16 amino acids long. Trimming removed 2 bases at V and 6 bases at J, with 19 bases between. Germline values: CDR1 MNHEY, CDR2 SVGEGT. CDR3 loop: CASSYVLVAGSDGYTF. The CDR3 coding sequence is TGTGCCAGCAGTTACGTGCTTGTGGCCGGCTCTGATGGCTACACCTTC.

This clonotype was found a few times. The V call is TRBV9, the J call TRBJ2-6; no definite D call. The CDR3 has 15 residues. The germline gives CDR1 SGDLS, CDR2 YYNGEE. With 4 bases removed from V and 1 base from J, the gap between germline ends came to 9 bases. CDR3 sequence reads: CASSQIPSGANVLTF. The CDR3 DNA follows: TGTGCCAGCAGCCAGATCCCATCTGGGGCCAACGTCCTGACTTTC.

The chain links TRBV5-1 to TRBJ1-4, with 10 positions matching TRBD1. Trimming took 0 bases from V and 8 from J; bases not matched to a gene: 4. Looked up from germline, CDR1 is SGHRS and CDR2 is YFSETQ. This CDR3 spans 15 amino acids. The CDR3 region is CASSLETGGLEKLFF. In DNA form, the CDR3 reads TGCGCCAGCAGCTTGGAGACAGGGGGCTTGGAAAAACTGTTTTTT.

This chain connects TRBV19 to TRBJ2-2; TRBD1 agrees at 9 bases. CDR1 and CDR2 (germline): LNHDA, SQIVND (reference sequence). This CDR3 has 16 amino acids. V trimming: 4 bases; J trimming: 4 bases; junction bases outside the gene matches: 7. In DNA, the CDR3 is TGTGCCAGTAGTAGCCGGGACAGGGTTCTCACCGGGGAGCTGTTTTTT. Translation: CASSSRDRVLTGELFF.